The source of this T cell receptor (beta chain) is a study of T cells in Graves' hyperthyroidism and ophthalmopathy. Study overall: At the time of initial diagnosis and before any treatment, peripheral blood was collected.

This clonotype showed up just a few times. V shed 4 bases, J shed 4 bases, and the junction held 3 bases outside the gene matches. CDR3 size: 14 residues. TCR beta CDR3 regions were amplified from RNA. TCR CDR3 underwent first-round RT-PCR with the HTBI primer set. TCRdb processed the multiplex PCR reads anew with MiXCR; each CDR3 protein has one entry. The sample comprises 340,000 or so distinct CDR3 sequences, 15% to 20% of which are singletons, and about 49% rests with the top ten. Recently diagnosed hyperthyroidism of less than 2 months' duration affected patients aged 18 to 65. The study excluded patients with uncontrolled infection, other autoimmune disease, pregnancy or lactation. Around 10 ml fresh peripheral blood yielded the PBMCs.

The TCR was taken from a woman aged 45-60 years with Graves' hyperthyroidism. Sequencing input: blood. The V gene is TRBV12-3 or TRBV12-4, the J gene TRBJ2-5; 10 bases map to TRBD1. DNA of the CDR3: TGTGCCAGCAGTTGGGGACAGGGGTCAGAGACCCAGTACTTC. Protein product: CASSWGQGSETQYF.